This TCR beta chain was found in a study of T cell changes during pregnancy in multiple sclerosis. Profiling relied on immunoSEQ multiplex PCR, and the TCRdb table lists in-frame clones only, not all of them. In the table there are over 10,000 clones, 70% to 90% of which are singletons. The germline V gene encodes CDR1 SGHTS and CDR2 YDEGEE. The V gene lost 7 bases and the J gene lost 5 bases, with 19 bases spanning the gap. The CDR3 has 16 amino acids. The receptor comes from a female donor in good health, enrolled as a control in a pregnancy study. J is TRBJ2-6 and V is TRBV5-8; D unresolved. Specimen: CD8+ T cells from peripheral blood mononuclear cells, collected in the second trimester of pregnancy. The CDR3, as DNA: TGTGCCAGCCATTGGTCCACACAAAGTCGGGCCAACGTCCTGACTTTC. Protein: CASHWSTQSRANVLTF.